The rows below give T cell receptor beta chains drawn from one sample of a study of cytomegalovirus exposure and HLA in healthy donors. Profiling relied on immunoSEQ multiplex PCR, and the TCRdb table lists in-frame clones only, not all of them. The sample lists approximately 150,000 clones, roughly four fifths occurring once. The specimen was PBMCs. All receptors come from a woman aged 40 to 50 in good health and CMV-seronegative. Both conserved end residues are part of each CDR3. D genes are given only for firm matches. Some rows mark clone size as missing; the rest say once, few, many or name a class of expanded clone.

V	size	length	D	J	DNA	CDR3
TRBV5-4	.	15	TRBD2	TRBJ2-1	TGTGCCAGCAGCTTACTAGCGGGAGAGGGGAATGAGCAGTTCTTC	CASSLLAGEGNEQFF
TRBV7-9	.	17	TRBD2	TRBJ2-1	TGTGCCAGCAGCTTAGAGGCTAGCGGGAGGGACTACAATGAGCAGTTCTTC	CASSLEASGRDYNEQFF
TRBV27	.	13	TRBD1	TRBJ1-2	TGTGCCAGCAGTCAAGTAGGGGGCGGGGGCTACACCTTC	CASSQVGGGGYTF
TRBV10-3	.	12	.	TRBJ1-2	TGTGCCATCAGTGAGCAGGTTTATGGCTACACCTTC	CAISEQVYGYTF
TRBV28	.	16	.	TRBJ2-3	TGTGCCAGCAGCCCTGAAAGGTTGGGAGCCACAGATACGCAGTATTTT	CASSPERLGATDTQYF
TRBV5-1	.	13	.	TRBJ2-2	TGCGCCAGCAGCCAAGGAGCCACCGGGGAGCTGTTTTTT	CASSQGATGELFF
TRBV9	.	16	.	TRBJ1-5	TGTGCCAGCAGCGTAGAGGCAGGGCCCCCTAATCAGCCCCAGCATTTT	CASSVEAGPPNQPQHF
TRBV7-9	.	15	.	TRBJ1-1	TGTGCCAGCAGCCCCACTAGCCCGAGGGGCACTGAAGCTTTCTTT	CASSPTSPRGTEAFF
TRBV11-2	.	14	.	TRBJ1-1	TGTGCCAGCAGCTTAGGGTTTCGGGGGGTTATTGCTTTCTTT	CASSLGFRGVIAFF
TRBV2	.	15	TRBD1	TRBJ2-1	TGTGCCAGCATCCCACGGACAGGTAGAGTCGATGAGCAGTTCTTC	CASIPRTGRVDEQFF
TRBV7-9	.	15	.	TRBJ2-3	TGTGCCAGCAGCTTATCACTCGGGTTCACAGATACGCAGTATTTT	CASSLSLGFTDTQYF
TRBV30	.	12	TRBD1	TRBJ2-7	TGTGCCTCGGGACAGGGCCCCTACGAGCAGTACTTC	CASGQGPYEQYF
TRBV2	.	17	TRBD2	TRBJ2-1	TGTGCCAGCAGCGACAGCGGGAGACCCCCCACCTACAATGAGCAGTTCTTC	CASSDSGRPPTYNEQFF
TRBV2	few	16	TRBD1	TRBJ1-2	TGTGCCAGCAGTGGTTTGGGGACACAGGGGGCCTATGGCTACACCTTC	CASSGLGTQGAYGYTF
TRBV19	.	14	.	TRBJ2-7	TGTGCCAGTAGTCGTACAGGTGTTAACTACGAGCAGTACTTC	CASSRTGVNYEQYF
TRBV6-1	.	11	.	TRBJ2-7	TGTGCCAGCAGTGATCTTAACGAGCAGTACTTC	CASSDLNEQYF
TRBV5-6	.	16	TRBD1	TRBJ2-3	TGTGCCAGCAGCTCCCGGTGGGGACAGGGCACAGATACGCAGTATTTT	CASSSRWGQGTDTQYF
TRBV6-6	few	14	.	TRBJ2-2	TGTGCCAGCAGTTATGGACAGATCACCGGGGAGCTGTTTTTT	CASSYGQITGELFF
TRBV5-1	few	13	.	TRBJ2-3	TGCGCCAGCAGCTCAGGACTTGAGGATACGCAGTATTTT	CASSSGLEDTQYF
TRBV28	.	15	TRBD1	TRBJ2-5	TGTGCCAGCAGTGGGGGGACAGGGGGCTTGGAGACCCAGTACTTC	CASSGGTGGLETQYF
TRBV6-6	.	14	.	TRBJ2-1	TGTGCCAGCACCTTCGAGATAGCGCACAATGAGCAGTTCTTC	CASTFEIAHNEQFF
TRBV5-1	.	15	TRBD2	TRBJ2-1	TGCGCCAGCAGCTTGGAGGGCGGGAGGGGTAATGAGCAGTTCTTC	CASSLEGGRGNEQFF
TRBV11-2	.	19	TRBD2	TRBJ2-2	TGTGCCAGCAGCTTAAAAGGAATTCCTAGCGGGACCCTCACCGGGGAGCTGTTTTTT	CASSLKGIPSGTLTGELFF
TRBV18	.	15	.	TRBJ2-7	TGTGCCAGCTCACCGGGCCGGACAGAGAGCTACGAGCAGTACTTC	CASSPGRTESYEQYF
TRBV2	.	15	TRBD1	TRBJ1-5	TGTGCCAGCAGTTGGGGGGGACAGGGTCATCAGCCCCAGCATTTT	CASSWGGQGHQPQHF
TRBV6-5	few	14	TRBD1	TRBJ2-5	TGTGCCAGCAGTAAACGACAGGGCCAAGAGACCCAGTACTTC	CASSKRQGQETQYF
TRBV5-1	.	20	TRBD1	TRBJ1-5	TGCGCCAGCAGCTCCTCCTTACCGGGACAGGGGGATTATAGCAATCAGCCCCAGCATTTT	CASSSSLPGQGDYSNQPQHF
TRBV5-6	.	17	TRBD2	TRBJ2-1	TGTGCCAGCAGCTCCTTCCGGCGTCTAGCGGGAGGGCCTGAGCAGTTCTTC	CASSSFRRLAGGPEQFF
TRBV28	few	14	TRBD1	TRBJ1-5	TGTGCCAGCAGGCCCGGACAGGACAATCAGCCCCAGCATTTT	CASRPGQDNQPQHF
TRBV19	.	16	TRBD2	TRBJ2-1	TGTGCCAGTAGTCTCCTAGTCGGTAGCGGGAGTAATGAGCAGTTCTTC	CASSLLVGSGSNEQFF
TRBV27	few	11	TRBD2	TRBJ2-1	TGTGCCAGCAGAATAGCGGGGGAGCAGTTCTTC	CASRIAGEQFF
TRBV7-2	.	13	TRBD2	TRBJ2-7	TGTGCCAGCAGCCCCCAGTACACGGGGGGGCAGTACTTC	CASSPQYTGGQYF
TRBV28	.	15	TRBD2	TRBJ2-1	TGTGCCAGCAGTGCGCTAGCGGGAGTAGACAATGAGCAGTTCTTC	CASSALAGVDNEQFF
TRBV28	.	13	.	TRBJ1-2	TGTGCCAGCAGTCAGGGTAGGAACTATGGCTACACCTTC	CASSQGRNYGYTF
TRBV6-6	.	12	.	TRBJ1-3	TGTGCCAGCGGACAGCTTGGAAACACCATATATTTT	CASGQLGNTIYF
TRBV5-1	.	11	TRBD1	TRBJ2-3	TGCGCCAGCAGCTACGGGACAGATAAGTATTTT	CASSYGTDKYF
TRBV28	once	13	.	TRBJ2-3	TGTGCCAGCAGTTTTAGTAGTACAGATACGCAGTATTTT	CASSFSSTDTQYF
TRBV7-2	.	17	.	TRBJ2-6	TGTGCCAGCAGCTCACCGGGATTTAGCTCTGGGGCCAACGTCCTGACTTTC	CASSSPGFSSGANVLTF
TRBV6-5	.	14	.	TRBJ1-5	TGTGCCAGCAGCCTACGGGGGGTAGGTCAGCCCCAGCATTTT	CASSLRGVGQPQHF
TRBV30	.	12	.	TRBJ2-3	TGTGCCTGGAGTGCCACAGGAGATACGCAGTATTTT	CAWSATGDTQYF
TRBV15	.	17	TRBD2	TRBJ2-3	TGTGCCACCAGCAGAGATCGAGTGGCGGGAGGGACAGATACGCAGTATTTT	CATSRDRVAGGTDTQYF
TRBV7-3	.	13	.	TRBJ2-5	TGTGCCAGCAGCTCCGGGAGCCAAGAGACCCAGTACTTC	CASSSGSQETQYF
TRBV5-6	.	15	TRBD2	TRBJ2-2	TGTGCCAGCGCGTCGGGACTAGTTAACACCGGGGAGCTGTTTTTT	CASASGLVNTGELFF
TRBV28	.	14	.	TRBJ2-1	TGTGCCAGCAGTGTCCCAAGCGATCACAATGAGCAGTTCTTC	CASSVPSDHNEQFF
TRBV5-8	.	12	.	TRBJ1-2	TGTGCCAGCGGAGGCAGATTCTATGGCTACACCTTC	CASGGRFYGYTF
TRBV5-1	.	17	.	TRBJ2-6	TGCGCCAGCAGCTTAGAGGGAGGCGGCTCTGGGGCCAACGTCCTGACTTTC	CASSLEGGGSGANVLTF
TRBV19	.	14	.	TRBJ1-3	TGTGCCAGTAGTATCCGGGGATCTGGAAACACCATATATTTT	CASSIRGSGNTIYF
TRBV19	once	18	.	TRBJ2-2	TGTGCCAGTAGTATAGAATTTGGGGGCAGGACCCGCACCGGGGAGCTGTTTTTT	CASSIEFGGRTRTGELFF
TRBV5-1	.	15	.	TRBJ2-5	TGCGCCAGCAGCTTGCTCCCAGGGGTCCAAGAGACCCAGTACTTC	CASSLLPGVQETQYF
TRBV5-1	.	17	TRBD2	TRBJ2-3	TGCGCCAGCAGCTCGGGACTAGCGGGAGGAATTACAGATACGCAGTATTTT	CASSSGLAGGITDTQYF
TRBV5-6	few	17	TRBD2	TRBJ2-2	TGTGCCAGCAGCTCCTCCGGGAGCGGGAGGGCCAAAGGGGAGCTGTTTTTT	CASSSSGSGRAKGELFF
TRBV4-2	.	14	.	TRBJ1-2	TGTGCCAGCAGCCAGTTAAGCACTAACTATGGCTACACCTTC	CASSQLSTNYGYTF
TRBV9	.	14	TRBD2	TRBJ2-2	TGTGCCAGCAGCGTGGGAGGGGCTTCCGGGGAGCTGTTTTTT	CASSVGGASGELFF
TRBV30	.	16	.	TRBJ2-5	TGTGCCTGGAGTGAGCCCAGTGGAGGGGGCCGTGAGACCCAGTACTTC	CAWSEPSGGGRETQYF
TRBV23-1	.	16	TRBD1	TRBJ2-7	TGCGCCAGCAGCCCAAACCGGGACAGGGGGTCCTACGAGCAGTACTTC	CASSPNRDRGSYEQYF
TRBV13	.	12	TRBD1	TRBJ2-3	TGTGCCAGCAGCATCCGGACAGGGACGCAGTATTTT	CASSIRTGTQYF
TRBV29-1	.	13	.	TRBJ1-1	TGCAACGTTGAAGGAACACCGAACACTGAAGCTTTCTTT	CNVEGTPNTEAFF
TRBV4-2	.	15	.	TRBJ1-3	TGTGCCAGCAGCGATGTACAGGGATATGGAAACACCATATATTTT	CASSDVQGYGNTIYF
TRBV9	few	14	TRBD1	TRBJ1-2	TGTGCCAGCAGCGTAGGCAGGGGGCAGGGCGGCTACACCTTC	CASSVGRGQGGYTF